The 18 T cell receptor beta chains listed next were all sequenced from one sample in a study of T-cell reconstitution after alpha-beta-depleted transplantation in children. For TCRbeta, the library was prepared with unique molecular identifiers. Each CDR3 protein gets one entry after TCRdb re-called the PCR reads with MiXCR. The table has over 550,000 distinct CDR3 sequences, 8% to 11% seen once; the top ten hold less than 4.5%. Sequencing used PBMCs from the stem cell graft donor, obtained from the stem cell graft. The source is a human donor who donated a stem cell graft to a child with acute myeloid leukemia.

There are many counts of this clonotype. V usage is TRBV20-1 and J usage is TRBJ2-5; the D gene is possibly TRBD1 (6 bases). Germline CDR1 and CDR2: DFQATT and SNEGSKA (reference sequence). Between the trimmed V and J ends, which lost 0 bases and 2 bases, there was a span of 13 bases. The CDR3 runs 15 residues. The CDR3 coding sequence is TGCAGTGCTAGAGATTTCGGCAGGGGTCAAGAGACCCAGTACTTC. Amino acids: CSARDFGRGQETQYF.

CDR3 sequence: CASSVDSGETQYF. The CDR3, as DNA: TGTGCCAGCAGCGTCGACTCAGGAGAGACCCAGTACTTC. The chain is built from TRBV7-8 and TRBJ2-5; D unclear. The CDR3 runs to 13 residues. The germline CDR1 and CDR2 sequences are SGHVS and FQNEAQ. V lost 5 bases to trimming and J lost 4 bases, with 11 bases between them.

The sample holds a few counts of this clonotype. The V call is TRBV4-3, the J call TRBJ1-2, with 10 nucleotides matching TRBD1. Germline CDR1 is LGHNA and CDR2 is YSLEER. CDR3 size: 15 residues. Trimming removed 3 bases from V and 3 bases from J; junction bases left unmatched: 4. CDR3 loop: CASSHGTGAHYGYTF. CDR3 DNA sequence: TGCGCCAGCAGCCATGGGACAGGGGCTCACTATGGCTACACCTTC.

This clonotype was recorded a few times. This rearrangement joins TRBV24-1 to TRBJ2-7; 10 bases line up with TRBD1. Germline V gene sequence: CDR1 KGHDR, CDR2 SFDVKD. Unmatched junction bases numbered 3, after V lost 5 bases and J lost 6 bases. This CDR3 is 13 amino acids long. The CDR3 DNA is TGTGCCACCAGTGCCGGGACAGGGGTCGAGCAGTACTTC. Translated, it gives CATSAGTGVEQYF.

This sequence joins TRBV28 and TRBJ2-6; TRBD1 matches at 7 bases. Germline V gene lookup returns CDR1 MDHEN and CDR2 SYDVKM. V lost 5 bases to trimming and J lost 2 bases; unmatched junction nucleotides: 3. This CDR3 contains 15 residues. CDR3 bases: TGTGCCAGCAGTGTAGACAGGGCTGGGGCCAACGTCCTGACTTTC. This sequence encodes CASSVDRAGANVLTF.

V and J are TRBV7-2 and TRBJ2-5; D may be TRBD2 (6 bases). This CDR3 is built from 15 residues. Germline V gene lookup returns CDR1 SGHTA and CDR2 FQGNSA. V gave up 2 bases and J gave up 3 bases, with 13 bases separating them. In DNA form, the CDR3 reads TGTGCCAGCAGCTTAAGATCTAGCGCTGAAGAGACCCAGTACTTC. It yields the protein CASSLRSSAEETQYF.

A few counts support this clonotype. The chain has TRBV3-1 and TRBJ1-2; D unclear. The CDR3 loop spans 14 amino acids. Between the trimmed V and J ends, which lost 2 bases and 8 bases, there was a span of 15 bases. The germline V gene encodes CDR1 LGHDT and CDR2 YNNKEL (reference sequence). The CDR3 here is CASSQQDLVGGYTF. CDR3 sequence (DNA): TGTGCCAGCAGCCAACAGGACTTAGTCGGGGGCTACACCTTC.

The V gene is TRBV4-3, the J gene TRBJ1-5; D is unclear. Germline V gives CDR1 LGHNA, CDR2 YSLEER. The CDR3 runs to 15 residues. CDR3 amino acids: CVQKEGKNSNQPQHF. The DNA for the CDR3 is TGCGTCCAAAAAGAGGGCAAAAATAGCAATCAGCCCCAGCATTTT.

This clonotype was detected only a few times. The chain uses TRBV10-3 and TRBJ2-7; no firm D call. There are 12 residues in the CDR3. Trimming removed 7 bases from V and 5 bases from J, with 12 bases in between. Germline lookup yields CDR1 ENHRY and CDR2 SYGVKD. The CDR3 region is CAINTGPDEQYF. CDR3 bases: TGTGCCATCAACACGGGTCCCGACGAGCAGTACTTC.

This chain links TRBV30 with TRBJ2-3; 9 positions match TRBD2. Germline trimming cut 0 bases from V and 1 base from J; bases unmatched to any gene: 2. From germline, CDR1 is GTSNPN and CDR2 SVGIG (reference sequence). This CDR3 contains 15 residues. The CDR3: CAWSVLAGGTDTQYF. The CDR3 nucleotides read TGTGCCTGGAGTGTGTTAGCGGGAGGCACAGATACGCAGTATTTT.

The rearrangement links TRBV30 to TRBJ2-1, with 7 bases lining up with TRBD2. Germline V lookup: CDR1 GTSNPN, CDR2 SVGIG (reference sequence). J lost 3 bases, V lost 2 bases, and 10 bases had no gene match. The CDR3 totals 16 residues. The CDR3, as DNA: TGTGCCTGGAGTCCCTTGCGGGAGAAAAACTACAATGAGCAGTTCTTC. Translation gives CAWSPLREKNYNEQFF. Looking up the rest from reference TRBV30 and TRBJ2-1 gives the full variable domain: SQTIHQWPATLVQPVGSPLSLECTVEGTSNPNLYWYRQAAGRGLQLLFYSVGIGQISSEVPQNLSASRPQDRQFILSSKKLLLSDSGFYLCAWSPLREKNYNEQFFGPGTRLTVL.

The table lists this clonotype with a few counts. The chain recombines TRBV7-3 with TRBJ2-1; D perhaps matches TRBD2 (5 bases). Trimming left V 0 bases short and J 2 bases short, with 5 bases between. Per the germline V gene, CDR1 is SGHTA and CDR2 is FQGTGA. This CDR3 has 14 residues. This CDR3 is CASSLTRAYNEQFF. The CDR3 nucleotides are TGTGCCAGCAGCTTAACGCGGGCCTACAATGAGCAGTTCTTC. The variable domain in full, completed from reference TRBV7-3 and TRBJ2-1, reads GAGVSQTPSNKVTEKGKYVELRCDPISGHTALYWYRQSLGQGPEFLIYFQGTGAADDSGLPNDRFFAVRPEGSVSTLKIQRTERGDSAVYLCASSLTRAYNEQFFGPGTRLTVL.

As concerns this clonotype: The CDR3 does not close with the conserved phenylalanine or tryptophan, likely indicating a read error. This chain uses TRBV20-1 with TRBJ2-1; 7 nucleotides agree with TRBD1. CDR3 length: 14 residues. Germline CDR1 reads DFQATT; CDR2 reads SNEGSKA (reference sequence). Trimming took 6 bases from V and 4 from J; bases not matched to a gene: 9. CDR3 coding DNA: TGCAGTGCCCCGAGACAGGGATGGTACAATGAGCAGTTCGTC. Translated: CSAPRQGWYNEQFV.

This clonotype appeared a few times. The V call is TRBV10-3, the J call TRBJ1-5; D is undetermined. This CDR3 contains 12 residues. Trimming removed 3 bases from V and 5 bases from J, with 5 bases in between. Germline CDR1 ENHRY, CDR2 SYGVKD. CDR3 nucleotides: TGTGCCATCAGTGATGGGGATCAGCCCCAGCATTTT. Translation gives CAISDGDQPQHF.

The V gene is TRBV5-1, the J gene TRBJ1-1; no clear D gene. This CDR3 region has 16 residues. V shed 4 bases and J shed 5 bases, with 21 bases lying between them. From germline, CDR1 is SGHRS and CDR2 YFSETQ. The CDR3 protein is CASSPPGKGAMTEAFF. CDR3 DNA: TGCGCCAGCAGCCCCCCGGGCAAGGGAGCGATGACTGAAGCTTTCTTT.

Only a few counts were recorded for this clonotype. The J gene is TRBJ2-1, the V gene TRBV28; 12 nucleotides agree with TRBD2. The CDR3 is 15 amino acids. Germline CDR1 is MDHEN and CDR2 is SYDVKM. The ends lost 6 bases at V and 5 bases at J; junction bases unmatched: 5. Written as DNA, the CDR3 is TGTGCCAGCAGACCTAGCGGGAGGGATAACAATGAGCAGTTCTTC. As protein: CASRPSGRDNNEQFF.

This clonotype has just a few counts. The CDR3 DNA follows: TGTGCCAGCACCCCCGGGACAGCTTCGCGGCCCCAGCATTTT. This translates into CASTPGTASRPQHF. This chain links TRBV28 with TRBJ1-5, with TRBD1 identical over 7 bases. Germline CDR1 is MDHEN and CDR2 is SYDVKM. The CDR3 consists of 14 residues. V trimming: 7 bases; J trimming: 9 bases; junction bases outside the gene matches: 12.

This clonotype was picked up a small number of times. This chain joins TRBV12-3 or TRBV12-4 and TRBJ1-1; TRBD1 agrees at 8 bases. The CDR3 is 14 amino acids. Trimming took 5 bases from V and 4 from J; bases not matched to a gene: 6. CDR3 in DNA: TGTGCCAGCAGTCATCGGACAGGGAGCACTGAAGCTTTCTTT. Translation: CASSHRTGSTEAFF.